This TCR beta chain was obtained from a study of OX40 agonist ivuxolimab in advanced cancers. Whole-study context: Patients were roughly 83% male with ages roughly 20 to 90, mean about 60.

Germline V gives CDR1 SQVTM, CDR2 ANQGSEA. This CDR3 contains 14 residues. V shed 2 bases, J shed 7 bases, and the junction held 8 bases outside the gene matches. Repertoires were generated with immunoSEQ multiplex PCR, while TCRdb's copy carries only in-frame clones and drops some. The sample carries around 41,000 clones, approximately 91% recorded once. The TCR comes from an adult with an advanced solid tumor such as melanoma, head and neck, liver or kidney cancer. V and J are TRBV29-1 and TRBJ1-2, with 9 nucleotides matching TRBD1. The sample was CD4+ or CD8+ T cells sorted from blood, taken in a trial of the OX40 agonist ivuxolimab. CDR3 in amino acids: CSVESGQGFFGYTF. The CDR3 nucleotides read TGCAGCGTTGAATCGGGACAGGGCTTTTTTGGCTACACCTTC.